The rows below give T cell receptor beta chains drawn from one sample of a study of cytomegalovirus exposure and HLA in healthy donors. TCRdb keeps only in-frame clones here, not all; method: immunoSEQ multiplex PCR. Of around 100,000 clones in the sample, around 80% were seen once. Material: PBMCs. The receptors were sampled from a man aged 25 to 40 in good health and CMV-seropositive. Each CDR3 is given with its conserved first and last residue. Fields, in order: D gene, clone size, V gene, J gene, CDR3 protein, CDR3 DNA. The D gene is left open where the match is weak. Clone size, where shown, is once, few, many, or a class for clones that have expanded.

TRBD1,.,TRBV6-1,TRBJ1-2,CASRGSTGVVRGYTF,TGTGCCAGCAGGGGTTCGACAGGGGTGGTAAGAGGCTACACCTTC
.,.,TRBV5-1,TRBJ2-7,CASSLARGNEQYF,TGCGCCAGCAGCTTGGCCCGAGGGAACGAGCAGTACTTC
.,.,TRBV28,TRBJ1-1,CASSLTRAKELSTEAFF,TGTGCCAGCAGTTTAACCAGGGCAAAGGAACTCAGCACTGAAGCTTTCTTT
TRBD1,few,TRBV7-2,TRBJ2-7,CASSLPQGEDYEQYF,TGTGCCAGCAGCCTCCCACAGGGGGAAGACTACGAGCAGTACTTC
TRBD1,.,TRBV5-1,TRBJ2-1,CASSLTGGSYNEQFF,TGCGCCAGCAGCTTAACAGGGGGCTCCTACAATGAGCAGTTCTTC
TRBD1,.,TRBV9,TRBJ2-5,CASSVDRGGETQYF,TGTGCCAGCAGCGTCGACAGGGGCGGGGAGACCCAGTACTTC
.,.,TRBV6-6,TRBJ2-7,CASSPLTYEQYF,TGTGCCAGCAGCCCACTAACCTACGAGCAGTACTTC
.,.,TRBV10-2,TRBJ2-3,CASRAGTSTDTQYF,TGCGCCAGCAGGGCGGGGACTAGCACAGATACGCAGTATTTT
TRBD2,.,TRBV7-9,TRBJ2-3,CASSLASGASTDTQYF,TGTGCCAGCAGCTTAGCTAGCGGGGCGAGCACAGATACGCAGTATTTT
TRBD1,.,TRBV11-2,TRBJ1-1,CASSLAEYRGHIGNTEAFF,TGTGCCAGCAGCTTAGCAGAATACAGGGGGCACATCGGAAACACTGAAGCTTTCTTT
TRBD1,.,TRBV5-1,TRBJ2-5,CASKRGTGDETQYF,TGCGCCAGCAAACGAGGGACAGGGGATGAGACCCAGTACTTC
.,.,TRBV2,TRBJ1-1,CASSRGGEGVNTEAFF,TGTGCCAGCAGTCGGGGGGGGGAGGGTGTGAACACTGAAGCTTTCTTT
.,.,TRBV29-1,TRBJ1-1,CSVPGPGNTEAFF,TGCAGCGTTCCCGGCCCGGGGAACACTGAAGCTTTCTTT
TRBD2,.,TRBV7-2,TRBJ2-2,CASSPSLGGGVTGELFF,TGTGCCAGCAGCCCCTCCCTCGGTGGGGGGGTCACCGGGGAGCTGTTTTTT
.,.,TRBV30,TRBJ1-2,CACPRETGYGYTF,TGTGCCTGCCCCAGGGAAACAGGCTATGGCTACACCTTC
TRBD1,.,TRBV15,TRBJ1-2,CATSRFLDRDQYGYTF,TGTGCCACCAGCAGATTCCTCGACAGGGATCAATATGGCTACACCTTC
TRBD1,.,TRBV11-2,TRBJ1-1,CASSFRGLWTEAFF,TGTGCCAGCAGCTTCAGGGGGCTGTGGACTGAAGCTTTCTTT
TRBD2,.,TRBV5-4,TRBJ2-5,CASSLLAGESETQYF,TGCGCCAGCAGCCTGCTAGCGGGGGAGTCAGAGACCCAGTACTTC
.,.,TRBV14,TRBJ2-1,CASSHLTGTSYNEQFF,TGTGCCAGCAGCCATTTAACAGGGACCTCCTACAATGAGCAGTTCTTC
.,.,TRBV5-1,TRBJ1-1,CASSLVQGTEAFF,TGCGCCAGCAGCTTGGTGCAGGGGACTGAAGCTTTCTTT
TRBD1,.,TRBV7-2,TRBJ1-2,CASSPGWGQGDGYPF,TGTGCCAGCAGCCCAGGGTGGGGACAGGGGGATGGCTACCCCTTC
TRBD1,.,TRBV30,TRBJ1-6,CAWSVRGQGDNSPLHF,TGCGCCTGGAGTGTACGTGGACAGGGGGATAATTCACCCCTCCACTTT
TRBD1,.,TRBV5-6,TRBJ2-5,CASSPTTGGWETQYF,TGTGCCAGCAGCCCGACGACAGGGGGATGGGAGACCCAGTACTTC
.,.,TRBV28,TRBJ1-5,CASSPTGEGNQPQHF,TGTGCCAGCAGCCCCACCGGGGAGGGCAATCAGCCCCAGCATTTT
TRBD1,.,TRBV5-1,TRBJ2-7,CASSWGRQGPYEQYF,TGCGCCAGCAGCTGGGGAAGACAGGGCCCCTACGAGCAGTACTTC
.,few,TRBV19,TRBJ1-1,CATGGGPRKMNTEAFF,TGTGCCACCGGCGGGGGACCGAGAAAAATGAACACTGAAGCTTTCTTT
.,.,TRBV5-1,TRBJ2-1,CASSLEGLSYNEQFF,TGCGCCAGCAGCTTGGAGGGGCTTTCCTACAATGAGCAGTTCTTC
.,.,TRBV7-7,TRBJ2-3,CASSLVGPDTQYF,TGTGCCAGCAGCTTAGTGGGCCCAGATACGCAGTATTTT
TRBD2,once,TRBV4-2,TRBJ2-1,CASSASGGGHEQFF,TGTGCCAGCAGCGCCAGCGGGGGGGGCCATGAGCAGTTCTTC
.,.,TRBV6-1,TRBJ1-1,CASNQGYSKAFF,TGTGCCAGCAACCAGGGATACTCGAAAGCTTTCTTT
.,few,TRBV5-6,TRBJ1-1,CASSPLTGQSNTEAFF,TGTGCCAGCAGCCCACTTACCGGACAGTCGAACACTGAAGCTTTCTTT
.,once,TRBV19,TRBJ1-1,CASSQGIRTEAFF,TGTGCCAGTAGTCAGGGGATTAGAACTGAAGCTTTCTTT
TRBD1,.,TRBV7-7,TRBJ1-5,CASSRPTSQGADQPQHF,TGTGCCAGCAGCCGACCAACTTCTCAGGGGGCGGATCAGCCCCAGCATTTT
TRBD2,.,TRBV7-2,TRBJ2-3,CASSMTSGARWDTQYF,TGTGCCAGCAGCATGACTAGCGGGGCTCGGTGGGATACGCAGTATTTT
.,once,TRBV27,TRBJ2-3,CASSFLGDTQYF,TGTGCCAGCAGTTTCCTCGGAGATACGCAGTATTTT
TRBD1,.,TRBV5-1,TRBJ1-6,CASSLGDRGNSPLHF,TGCGCCAGCAGCTTGGGGGACAGGGGGAATTCACCCCTCCACTTT
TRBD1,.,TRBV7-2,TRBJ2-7,CASSPRQGYEQYF,TGTGCCAGCAGCCCCCGACAGGGCTACGAGCAGTACTTC
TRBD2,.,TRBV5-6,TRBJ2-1,CASSLATSGISYNEQFF,TGTGCCAGCAGCTTGGCCACCAGCGGGATCTCCTACAATGAGCAGTTCTTC
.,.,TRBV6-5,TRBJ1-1,CASSELGALEAFF,TGTGCCAGCAGTGAATTGGGCGCGCTTGAAGCTTTCTTT
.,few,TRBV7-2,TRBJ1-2,CASTGQIYGYTF,TGTGCCAGCACTGGACAGATCTATGGCTACACCTTC
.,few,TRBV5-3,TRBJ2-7,CASSLGGYEQYF,TGTGCCAGCAGCTTGGGCGGATACGAGCAGTACTTC
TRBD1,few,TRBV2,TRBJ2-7,CASRGDRFGEQYF,TGTGCCAGCAGGGGGGACAGGTTCGGGGAGCAGTACTTC
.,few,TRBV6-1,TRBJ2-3,CASNVAVETDTQYF,TGTGCCAGCAACGTAGCGGTAGAGACAGATACGCAGTATTTT
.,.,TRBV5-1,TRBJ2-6,CASSLIQGANVLTF,TGCGCCAGCAGCTTGATACAGGGGGCCAACGTCCTGACTTTC
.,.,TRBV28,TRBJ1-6,CASRLYRDNSPLHF,TGTGCCAGCAGACTGTACAGAGATAATTCACCCCTCCACTTT
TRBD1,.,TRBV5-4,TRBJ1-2,CASSSGQGASPNYGYTF,TGTGCCAGCAGCTCGGGGCAGGGGGCGTCCCCTAACTATGGCTACACCTTC
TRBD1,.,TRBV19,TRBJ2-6,CASYETGAGANVLTF,TGTGCCAGCTACGAGACAGGGGCTGGGGCCAACGTCCTGACTTTC
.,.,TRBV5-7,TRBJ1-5,CASSLGGSVNQPQHF,TGTGCCAGCAGCTTGGGGGGCAGCGTAAATCAGCCCCAGCATTTT
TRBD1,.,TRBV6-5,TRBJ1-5,CASSLRQGDQPQHF,TGTGCCAGCAGCCTTAGACAGGGGGACCAGCCCCAGCATTTT
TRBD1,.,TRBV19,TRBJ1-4,CASSIPSGQRNEKLFF,TGTGCCAGTAGTATCCCATCGGGACAGAGAAATGAAAAACTGTTTTTT
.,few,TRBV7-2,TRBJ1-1,CASSLVAGPTEAFF,TGTGCCAGCAGCTTAGTTGCAGGTCCCACTGAAGCTTTCTTT
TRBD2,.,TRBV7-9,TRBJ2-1,CASSLMGSSGGMDNEQFF,TGTGCCAGCAGCTTAATGGGTAGTAGCGGGGGTATGGACAATGAGCAGTTCTTC
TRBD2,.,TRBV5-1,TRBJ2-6,CASSTGLASGANVLTF,TGCGCCAGCAGCACCGGACTAGCGTCTGGGGCCAACGTCCTGACTTTC
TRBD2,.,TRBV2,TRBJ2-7,CASSNPLLTRGGRYEQYF,TGTGCCAGCAGTAACCCCTTGTTAACGCGGGGGGGACGCTACGAGCAGTACTTC
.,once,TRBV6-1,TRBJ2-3,CASSVYRDPDTQYF,TGTGCCAGCAGTGTTTACAGGGACCCAGATACGCAGTATTTT
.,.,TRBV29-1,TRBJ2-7,CSVGAPGLTGPYEQYF,TGCAGCGTTGGGGCACCCGGGCTAACAGGTCCCTACGAGCAGTACTTC
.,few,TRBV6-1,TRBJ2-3,CASSDRATDTQYF,TGTGCCAGCAGTGACAGGGCCACAGATACGCAGTATTTT
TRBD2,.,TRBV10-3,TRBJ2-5,CAISPAGLQETQYF,TGTGCCATCAGCCCCGCGGGACTACAAGAGACCCAGTACTTC
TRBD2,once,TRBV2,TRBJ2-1,CASSEGLASGRTYNEQFF,TGTGCCAGCAGTGAAGGACTAGCGTCGGGAAGAACCTACAATGAGCAGTTCTTC